A single sample gave rise to the 5 T cell receptor beta chains below, sequenced in a study of blood T cell repertoires in COVID-19. The repertoire was sequenced with immunoSEQ multiplex PCR; TCRdb's copy has only in-frame clones and lacks some. In the table there are more than 130,000 clones, about 83% of which are singletons. The specimen sequenced was peripheral blood. Every receptor here comes from a middle-aged woman with acute or convalescent COVID-19.

V and J are TRBV4-3 and TRBJ2-4; TRBD2 is a possible D gene (6 bases). Germline V gene data show CDR1 as LGHNA and CDR2 as YSLEER. The CDR3 runs 16 residues. Trimming removed 0 bases at V and 2 bases at J, with 11 bases between. Here the CDR3 reads CASSQDWGGTKNIQYF. As DNA, the CDR3 is TGCGCCAGCAGCCAAGATTGGGGCGGGACCAAAAACATTCAGTACTTC.

The chain joins TRBV6-5 to TRBJ1-2, with 7 bases aligning to TRBD1. This CDR3 is built from 15 residues. In germline, CDR1 is MNHEY, CDR2 SVGAGI. V gave up 2 bases and J gave up 0 bases; unmatched junction bases: 3. DNA for the CDR3: TGTGCCAGCAGTTACAGCGACAGGGCTAACTATGGCTACACCTTC. As protein: CASSYSDRANYGYTF.

The chain has TRBV30 and TRBJ1-5, with 7 bases fitting TRBD1. The CDR3 is 15 amino acids. Germline assignment: CDR1 GTSNPN and CDR2 SVGIG (reference sequence). Trimming cost V 8 bases and J 3 bases; bases outside gene matches: 13. Here the CDR3 reads CALAEQGIFNQPQHF. CDR3 bases: TGTGCCCTTGCGGAACAGGGGATCTTCAATCAGCCCCAGCATTTT. Full variable domain (outside the CDR3, taken from reference TRBV30 and TRBJ1-5): SQTIHQWPATLVQPVGSPLSLECTVEGTSNPNLYWYRQAAGRGLQLLFYSVGIGQISSEVPQNLSASRPQDRQFILSSKKLLLSDSGFYLCALAEQGIFNQPQHFGDGTRLSIL.

The gene calls are TRBV27 and TRBJ1-6; no reliable D call. Germline-derived CDR1 and CDR2 are MNHEY and SMNVEV (reference sequence). The CDR3 is 14 amino acids. V was pared by 2 bases and J by 6 bases, with 8 bases between. The DNA of the CDR3 is TGTGCCAGCAGTTTACACGGTTTTAATTCACCCCTCCACTTT. Translating it yields CASSLHGFNSPLHF.

The sample holds a few counts of this clone. The J gene is TRBJ1-1, the V gene TRBV2; 7 bases line up with TRBD1. Unmatched junction bases numbered 7, after V lost 5 bases and J lost 7 bases. The CDR3 spans 13 residues. Germline V CDR1 and CDR2: SNHLY, FYNNEI. The CDR3 loop reads CASSPTGALEAFF. CDR3 nucleotides: TGTGCCAGCAGTCCTACAGGGGCCCTTGAAGCTTTCTTT.